The 27 T cell receptor beta chains reported below all come from one sample, sequenced in a study of cytomegalovirus exposure and HLA in healthy donors. The PCR made use of 60 Vbeta and 13 Jbeta primers. Assay: immunoSEQ multiplex PCR; the TCRdb copy retains only in-frame clones and omits some. The data hold 100,000 to 150,000 clones, with around four fifths observed a single time. The source material was PBMCs. Every receptor here comes from a boy aged 5-17 years in good health and CMV-seronegative.

This chain joins TRBV6-1 and TRBJ2-3; 11 nucleotides match TRBD2. J gave up 2 bases and V 4 bases, and 8 bases lay outside the gene matches. The CDR3 totals 17 residues. The germline V gene encodes CDR1 MNHNS and CDR2 SASEGT. The CDR3, as DNA: TGTGCCAGCAGTGGTCCCGGGACTAGCGGCTTCACAGATACGCAGTATTTT. Encoded protein: CASSGPGTSGFTDTQYF.

The chain couples TRBV27 to TRBJ2-1, with D perhaps TRBD2 (6 bases). The CDR3 totals 12 residues. Trimming removed 6 bases at V and 3 bases at J, with 6 bases between. Per the germline V gene, CDR1 is MNHEY and CDR2 is SMNVEV (reference sequence). The CDR3 protein is CASRGGYNEQFF. CDR3 in DNA: TGTGCCAGCAGGGGGGGCTACAATGAGCAGTTCTTC.

The chain is built from TRBV7-8 and TRBJ1-4; no reliable D call. Between the trimmed V and J ends, which lost 1 base and 8 bases, there was a span of 11 bases. The CDR3 loop spans 14 amino acids. Germline-derived CDR1 and CDR2 are SGHVS and FQNEAQ. This CDR3 reads CASSLESAGEKLFF. The CDR3 DNA reads as TGTGCCAGCAGCTTAGAGAGTGCGGGGGAAAAACTGTTTTTT.

The rearrangement links TRBV27 to TRBJ2-3; the D gene is possibly TRBD2 (5 bases). The germline gives CDR1 MNHEY, CDR2 SMNVEV (reference sequence). CDR3 size: 14 residues. The germline V and J ends were trimmed by 3 bases and 4 bases, with 11 bases remaining between them. The CDR3 sequence is CASSFGSGADTQYF. CDR3 in DNA: TGTGCCAGCAGTTTCGGAAGCGGAGCAGATACGCAGTATTTT.

The J gene is TRBJ2-7, the V gene TRBV28; 7 bases are shared with TRBD1. CDR3 length equals 14 residues. CDR1 is MDHEN, CDR2 SYDVKM, per germline. The ends lost 3 bases at V and 3 bases at J; junction bases unmatched: 5. The CDR3 nucleotides read TGTGCCAGCAGTTTTAGAGGGGGCTTCTACGAGCAGTACTTC. This codes for CASSFRGGFYEQYF.

The chain uses TRBV30 and TRBJ2-7, with 10 bases identical to TRBD2. The CDR3 loop spans 12 amino acids. The V gene's germline CDR1 is GTSNPN and CDR2 SVGIG (reference sequence). Trimming took 4 bases from V and 12 from J; bases not matched to a gene: 9. This CDR3 reads CAWTSAGGPLYF. The CDR3 bases are TGTGCCTGGACCTCAGCGGGAGGGCCCTTGTACTTC. The variable domain in full, completed from reference TRBV30 and TRBJ2-7, reads SQTIHQWPATLVQPVGSPLSLECTVEGTSNPNLYWYRQAAGRGLQLLFYSVGIGQISSEVPQNLSASRPQDRQFILSSKKLLLSDSGFYLCAWTSAGGPLYFGPGTRLTVT.

The table lists this clone with a few counts. The chain employs TRBV14 and TRBJ1-3; D might be TRBD1 (6 bases). With 6 bases removed from V and 2 bases from J, the gap between germline ends came to 20 bases. Germline CDR1 reads SGHDN; CDR2 reads FVKESK. This CDR3 contains 17 residues. The CDR3 sequence is CASSPTAGGATGNTIYF. The CDR3 region has the DNA TGTGCCAGCAGTCCAACCGCGGGGGGGGCGACTGGAAACACCATATATTTT.

The table lists this clone with a few counts. This sequence joins TRBV19 and TRBJ1-5, with D unclear. This CDR3 comprises 15 residues. CDR1 LNHDA and CDR2 SQIVND come from the germline V gene (reference sequence). V was cut by 0 bases and J by 7 bases, with 13 bases left in between. This CDR3 reads CASSIDSSPGQPQHF. Written as DNA, the CDR3 is TGTGCCAGTAGTATAGACTCCTCCCCGGGGCAGCCCCAGCATTTT.

The CDR3: CASSVALLAGAAGELFF. CDR3 in DNA: TGTGCCAGCAGCGTAGCTCTCCTAGCGGGAGCGGCCGGGGAGCTGTTTTTT. The rearrangement joins TRBV9 to TRBJ2-2; 10 bases agree with TRBD2. Trimming took 0 bases from V and 6 from J; bases not matched to a gene: 8. CDR3 length: 17 amino acids. Germline CDR1 is SGDLS and CDR2 is YYNGEE.

This rearrangement joins TRBV7-9 to TRBJ2-5; maybe TRBD1 (5 bases). The germline V and J ends were trimmed by 1 base and 7 bases, with 16 bases remaining between them. This CDR3 contains 15 residues. The V gene's germline CDR1 is SEHNR and CDR2 FQNEAQ (reference sequence). CDR3 in amino acids: CASSLDLMQQGTQYF. CDR3 nucleotide sequence: TGTGCCAGCAGCTTAGATCTGATGCAGCAGGGGACCCAGTACTTC.

The chain uses TRBV6-6 and TRBJ1-4; 7 nucleotides agree with TRBD1. With V trimmed by 2 bases and J by 8 bases, 5 bases remained unmatched. The CDR3 runs to 14 residues. Germline V lookup: CDR1 MNHNY, CDR2 SVGAGI (reference sequence). CDR3 protein: CASSYGNRGEKLFF. The CDR3 coding sequence is TGTGCCAGCAGTTACGGTAACAGGGGAGAAAAACTGTTTTTT.

This chain links TRBV20-1 with TRBJ1-2, with 8 bases lining up with TRBD1. The CDR3 runs to 11 residues. Germline CDR1 is DFQATT and CDR2 is SNEGSKA (reference sequence). After removal of 6 bases from V and 6 bases from J, the junction contained 3 bases not matched to a gene. CDR3 loop: CSAHRGDGYTF. As DNA, the CDR3 is TGCAGTGCCCACAGGGGGGATGGCTACACCTTC.

This chain joins TRBV9 and TRBJ1-5; weak D call: TRBD1 (5 bases). The germline V gene encodes CDR1 SGDLS and CDR2 YYNGEE. V lost 3 bases and J lost 1, with 8 bases in between. The CDR3 sequence is 14 residues long. CDR3 nucleotide sequence: TGTGCCAGCAGCGCTGACAGAAGCAATCAGCCCCAGCATTTT. This encodes CASSADRSNQPQHF. The complete variable domain, with remaining parts taken from reference TRBV9 and TRBJ1-5, reads DSGVTQTPKHLITATGQRVTLRCSPRSGDLSVYWYQQSLDQGLQFLIQYYNGEERAKGNILERFSAQQFPDLHSELNLSSLELGDSALYFCASSADRSNQPQHFGDGTRLSIL.

The chain joins TRBV11-3 to TRBJ2-1, with 11 positions matching TRBD2. Trimming removed 1 base from V and 10 bases from J; junction bases left unmatched: 3. Germline V lookup: CDR1 SGHNT, CDR2 YENEEA. The CDR3 extends over 14 amino acids. CDR3 region: CASSLGGLAAEQFF. CDR3 nucleotide sequence: TGTGCCAGCAGCTTAGGGGGACTAGCGGCCGAGCAGTTCTTC.

The chain couples TRBV9 to TRBJ2-2, with 12 bases fitting TRBD2. There are 15 residues in the CDR3. Germline V lookup: CDR1 SGDLS, CDR2 YYNGEE. J lost 3 bases, V lost 5 bases, and 2 bases had no gene match. This chain's CDR3 is CASRRTSGDTGELFF. DNA for the CDR3: TGTGCCAGCAGACGGACTAGCGGGGACACCGGGGAGCTGTTTTTT.

The chain uses TRBV10-3 and TRBJ2-3; tentatively, D is TRBD2 (5 bases). The CDR3 spans 14 residues. Germline lookup yields CDR1 ENHRY and CDR2 SYGVKD. Trimming removed 5 bases from V and 0 bases from J, with 9 bases in between. Here the CDR3 reads CAISPRLSTDTQYF. The CDR3 nucleotides read TGTGCCATCAGTCCCCGACTAAGCACAGATACGCAGTATTTT.

The chain carries TRBV5-1 and TRBJ2-5; TRBD1 is a possible D gene (7 bases). The germline CDR1 and CDR2 sequences are SGHRS and YFSETQ. Deletions cut 0 bases from V and 9 bases from J, with 12 bases between. The CDR3 sequence is 13 residues long. CDR3 sequence (DNA): TGCGCCAGCAGCTTGGGGGGGGACAGTCCCCAGTACTTC. Translating gives CASSLGGDSPQYF.

The rearrangement uses TRBV19 and TRBJ1-1; 12 positions agree with TRBD1. Germline V gene sequence: CDR1 LNHDA, CDR2 SQIVND (reference sequence). CDR3 length: 17 amino acids. V shed 1 base, J shed 4 bases, and the junction held 7 bases outside the gene matches. The CDR3 bases are TGTGCCAGTAGTATAGCTGGGACAGGGGGCTCGGTCACTGAAGCTTTCTTT. Translated: CASSIAGTGGSVTEAFF.

The V and J genes are TRBV27 and TRBJ2-1, with 9 positions matching TRBD2. The junction had 13 bases not matched to a gene; V was cut back by 5 bases and J by 8 bases. In germline, CDR1 is MNHEY, CDR2 SMNVEV (reference sequence). This CDR3 contains 16 residues. Here the CDR3 reads CASSPLAGGPGHEQFF. DNA for the CDR3: TGTGCCAGCAGTCCCTTGGCGGGAGGGCCAGGGCATGAGCAGTTCTTC.

Concerning this clone: A read error may produce the germline difference seen at one junction end. The chain employs TRBV7-9 and TRBJ2-1; 11 nucleotides line up with TRBD2. Germline V gene sequence: CDR1 SEHNR, CDR2 FQNEAQ (reference sequence). The CDR3 is made up of 16 amino acids. CDR3 amino acids: CSSSFPGTSGTRLKFF. DNA for the CDR3: TGTTCCAGCAGCTTCCCCGGGACTAGCGGAACGAGGTTGAAGTTCTTC. Drawing the rest from reference TRBV7-9 and TRBJ2-1, the complete variable domain is DTGVSQNPRHKITKRGQNVTFRCDPISEHNRLYWYRQTLGQGPEFLTYFQNEAQLEKSRLLSDRFSAERPKGSFSTLEIQRTEQGDSAMYLCSSSFPGTSGTRLKFFGPGTRLTVL.

The chain employs TRBV7-8 and TRBJ1-1; 8 nucleotides agree with TRBD1. The V gene's germline CDR1 is SGHVS and CDR2 FQNEAQ. The CDR3 length is 16 residues. V gave up 2 bases and J gave up 2 bases; unmatched junction bases: 7. The CDR3 nucleotides read TGTGCCAGCAGCTTAATACAGGGGGGGATCAACACTGAAGCTTTCTTT. Translation gives CASSLIQGGINTEAFF. The full variable domain, with the rest looked up from reference TRBV7-8 and TRBJ1-1, is GAGVSQSPRYKVAKRGQDVALRCDPISGHVSLFWYQQALGQGPEFLTYFQNEAQLDKSGLPSDRFFAERPEGSVSTLKIQRTQQEDSAVYLCASSLIQGGINTEAFFGQGTRLTVV.

CDR3 amino acids: CASSYQGTAQETQYF. Written as DNA, the CDR3 is TGTGCCAGCAGTTACCAGGGGACAGCGCAAGAGACCCAGTACTTC. The V and J genes are TRBV2 and TRBJ2-5, with 7 bases aligning to TRBD1. V gave up 5 bases and J gave up 2 bases; unmatched junction bases: 8. Looked up from germline, CDR1 is SNHLY and CDR2 is FYNNEI. The CDR3 loop spans 15 amino acids.

The chain links TRBV30 to TRBJ1-1; TRBD1 is a possible D gene (5 bases). Germline V CDR1 and CDR2: GTSNPN, SVGIG (reference sequence). The CDR3 totals 16 residues. V was clipped by 5 bases and J by 0 bases, with 19 bases between them. The CDR3 protein is CAWGGEERGMNTEAFF. In nucleotides, the CDR3 is TGTGCCTGGGGGGGGGAGGAACGGGGCATGAACACTGAAGCTTTCTTT.

The chain recombines TRBV19 with TRBJ1-5; D is ambiguous. The length of the CDR3 is 13 residues. From germline, CDR1 is LNHDA and CDR2 SQIVND (reference sequence). V lost 5 bases and J lost 3, with 8 bases in between. In DNA form, the CDR3 reads TGTGCCAGTAGTGGGAGCTACAATCAGCCCCAGCATTTT. It yields the protein CASSGSYNQPQHF.

The rearrangement links TRBV12-5 to TRBJ1-2; a weak D match, TRBD1 (6 bases). Trimming took 0 bases from V and 8 from J, leaving 16 bases between them. Germline V gene lookup returns CDR1 LGHNT and CDR2 FRNRAP. This CDR3 has 15 amino acids. The DNA of the CDR3 is TGTGCTAGTGGTTTGGTCTCAGCAGGGGCATGGGGCTACACCTTC. The encoded protein is CASGLVSAGAWGYTF.

J is TRBJ2-5 and V is TRBV27; TRBD1 aligns across 9 bases. This CDR3 has 14 residues. The V gene end was trimmed by 5 bases and the J gene end by 5 bases; junction bases not matched to a gene: 6. The germline gives CDR1 MNHEY, CDR2 SMNVEV (reference sequence). This chain's CDR3 is CASSPTGTGETQYF. CDR3 sequence (DNA): TGTGCCAGCAGTCCCACCGGGACAGGGGAGACCCAGTACTTC.

J is TRBJ1-1 and V is TRBV6-4; D possibly corresponds to TRBD1 (6 bases). Germline V gene sequence: CDR1 MRHNA, CDR2 SNTAGT. The CDR3 is made up of 13 amino acids. With 6 bases removed from V and 10 bases from J, the gap between germline ends came to 18 bases. This CDR3 is CASSAEQGRRAFF. The CDR3 nucleotides read TGTGCCAGCAGCGCTGAACAGGGCCGGCGAGCTTTCTTT.